This T cell receptor beta chain was identified in a study of T cell responses to AZD1222 COVID-19 vaccine. Sequencing used immunoSEQ multiplex PCR; TCRdb keeps in-frame clones, though not all of them. The repertoire has around 190,000 clones, roughly 90% of them found once; the top ten carry more than 1.5%. The CDR3 contains 14 residues. Germline V CDR1 and CDR2: SNHLY, FYNNEI. Trimming took 6 bases from V and 4 from J, leaving 15 bases between them. This clone has just a few counts. Its antigen is still unknown. Study-level results: White British donors predominated, females outnumbered males, and clonal diversity was possibly underestimated.

Source: peripheral blood, taken 28 days after the second AZD1222 dose. The rearrangement links TRBV2 to TRBJ2-5, with a weak D call TRBD1 (6 bases). The receptor's source is an adult who received the AZD1222 COVID-19 vaccine. The CDR3 coding sequence is TGTGCCAGCAGATACAGGGCCCCGGCAGAGACCCAGTACTTC. As protein: CASRYRAPAETQYF.